The 27 T cell receptor beta chains reported below all come from one sample, sequenced in a study of T cells in Graves' hyperthyroidism and ophthalmopathy. What was amplified from RNA transcripts were TCR beta CDR3 regions. Researchers ran a first-round RT-PCR on the TCR CDR3 using the HTBI primer set. Via MiXCR, TCRdb re-called the multiplex PCR reads, giving one row per CDR3 protein. The sample holds some 510,000 distinct CDR3 sequences, about a fifth seen once. The sample comprised blood. The receptors were sampled from a man aged 18-30 years with Graves' hyperthyroidism.

This clonotype was seen a handful of times. V and J are TRBV6-1 and TRBJ1-2; no definite D call. Trimming removed 2 bases at V and 8 bases at J, with 21 bases between. This CDR3 has 16 amino acids. Germline V gives CDR1 MNHNS, CDR2 SASEGT. This CDR3 is CASSESGDGSFGGYTF. Written as DNA, the CDR3 is TGTGCCAGCAGTGAATCTGGAGACGGCAGTTTTGGCGGCTACACCTTC.

The sample holds many counts of this clonotype. The chain couples TRBV10-3 to TRBJ1-5; D unresolved. Germline CDR1 is ENHRY and CDR2 is SYGVKD. The CDR3 runs 14 residues. With 2 bases removed from V and 5 bases from J, the gap between germline ends came to 10 bases. The CDR3 loop is CAISEEGRDQPQHF. The CDR3 coding sequence is TGTGCCATCAGTGAGGAGGGTCGGGATCAGCCCCAGCATTTT.

J is TRBJ2-2 and V is TRBV30, with D uncertain. Germline V gene lookup returns CDR1 GTSNPN and CDR2 SVGIG (reference sequence). This CDR3 is built from 12 residues. V shed 8 bases and J shed 3 bases, with 10 bases lying between them. CDR3 region: CARKRDTGELFF. In DNA form, the CDR3 reads TGTGCCCGGAAACGGGACACCGGGGAGCTGTTTTTT.

This clonotype was counted ten times or more. The chain combines TRBV30 with TRBJ2-7; the D is unclear. Germline CDR1 reads GTSNPN; CDR2 reads SVGIG (reference sequence). V lost 3 bases and J lost 6, with 9 bases in between. The CDR3 runs to 11 residues. CDR3 residues: CAWSDPGEQYF. The CDR3, as DNA: TGTGCCTGGAGCGACCCCGGCGAGCAGTACTTC. Complete variable domain (other parts from reference TRBV30 and TRBJ2-7): SQTIHQWPATLVQPVGSPLSLECTVEGTSNPNLYWYRQAAGRGLQLLFYSVGIGQISSEVPQNLSASRPQDRQFILSSKKLLLSDSGFYLCAWSDPGEQYFGPGTRLTVT.

The sample holds a few counts of this clonotype. The V gene is TRBV12-3 or TRBV12-4, the J gene TRBJ1-6; no reliable D call. The CDR3 length is 13 residues. Deletions cut 6 bases from V and 12 bases from J, with 15 bases between. The chain's CDR3 is CASSDGGELPLHF. CDR3 nucleotides: TGTGCCAGCAGCGACGGTGGGGAACTACCCCTCCACTTT.

In this sample, this clonotype turned up many times. The chain employs TRBV6-5 and TRBJ1-5; D is possibly TRBD1 (6 bases). The CDR3 runs to 15 residues. Germline lookup yields CDR1 MNHEY and CDR2 SVGAGI. Trimming removed 4 bases at V and 0 bases at J, with 10 bases between. DNA of the CDR3: TGTGCCAGCAGTTGGACAGAGAATAGCAATCAGCCCCAGCATTTT. It codes for CASSWTENSNQPQHF.

This clonotype has more than one count but fewer than ten. This chain connects TRBV2 to TRBJ1-1; maybe TRBD1 (5 bases). Germline CDR1 reads SNHLY; CDR2 reads FYNNEI. CDR3 length equals 14 residues. Trimming shortened V by 7 bases and J by 0 bases, and 12 bases separated the two germline ends. CDR3 DNA sequence: TGTGCCAGCATTCTCGACAGTTTGAACACTGAAGCTTTCTTT. The encoded protein is CASILDSLNTEAFF.

This clonotype appeared many times. V and J are TRBV30 and TRBJ1-2; D uncertain. The V gene's germline CDR1 is GTSNPN and CDR2 SVGIG (reference sequence). The CDR3 totals 14 residues. Trimming removed 4 bases at V and 3 bases at J, with 15 bases between. This CDR3 reads CAWKDEALDYGYTF. CDR3 sequence (DNA): TGTGCCTGGAAAGACGAGGCTCTGGACTATGGCTACACCTTC.

The chain carries TRBV7-8 and TRBJ1-2; 7 nucleotides match TRBD1. Unmatched junction bases numbered 6, after V lost 5 bases and J lost 0 bases. The CDR3 covers 15 residues. Germline V gene data show CDR1 as SGHVS and CDR2 as FQNEAQ. The CDR3 reads CASSAYRGANYGYTF. CDR3 bases: TGTGCCAGCAGCGCTTACAGGGGAGCTAACTATGGCTACACCTTC.

About this clonotype itself: The conserved closing phenylalanine or tryptophan is absent in this CDR3, likely reflecting a read error. The chain combines TRBV28 with TRBJ1-1, with a weak D call TRBD1 (6 bases). The germline CDR1 and CDR2 sequences are MDHEN and SYDVKM. The CDR3 runs to 17 residues. With 3 bases removed from V and 1 base from J, the gap between germline ends came to 18 bases. The CDR3 coding sequence is TGTGCCAGCAGTTTTCCGACGGCGGGGGCCGAGAACACTGAAGCTTTCTCT. Its protein is CASSFPTAGAENTEAFS.

This clonotype was counted ten times or more. The chain is built from TRBV6-6 and TRBJ1-1; a possible D gene is TRBD1 (5 bases). Germline CDR1 reads MNHNY; CDR2 reads SVGAGI (reference sequence). This CDR3 has 12 residues. V lost 6 bases to trimming and J lost 7 bases, with 12 bases between them. DNA of the CDR3: TGTGCCAGCAGCTCCGGGACTTATGAAGCTTTCTTT. Its protein is CASSSGTYEAFF.

This clonotype was detected ten times or more. The chain recombines TRBV12-3 or TRBV12-4 with TRBJ2-7, with 7 bases fitting TRBD1. J gave up 10 bases and V 3 bases, and 3 bases lay outside the gene matches. The CDR3 contains 11 residues. CDR3 coding DNA: TGTGCCAGCAGTTTTGGGGACAGACAGTACTTC. Protein product: CASSFGDRQYF.

The chain uses TRBV20-1 and TRBJ1-5; 9 nucleotides agree with TRBD1. This CDR3 region has 15 residues. The junction had 10 bases not matched to a gene; V was cut back by 5 bases and J by 5 bases. Germline V CDR1 and CDR2: DFQATT, SNEGSKA (reference sequence). The CDR3 protein is CSALNRGQWDQPQHF. DNA of the CDR3: TGCAGTGCTTTGAACAGGGGGCAGTGGGATCAGCCCCAGCATTTT.

This clonotype was observed a few times. The gene calls are TRBV28 and TRBJ1-2; D perhaps matches TRBD1 (6 bases). The germline V gene has CDR1 MDHEN and CDR2 SYDVKM. There are 17 residues in the CDR3. Trimming removed 3 bases from V and 11 bases from J, with 28 bases in between. The CDR3 nucleotides are TGTGCCAGCAGTTTTTCTCTACAGGGAACGGGTTTAGTTGGGTACACCTTC. Translated, it gives CASSFSLQGTGLVGYTF.

The CDR3 DNA reads TGTGCCAGCAGCCAACTTAGTTTCTCTGGAAACACCATATATTTT. Amino acid sequence: CASSQLSFSGNTIYF. The J gene is TRBJ1-3, the V gene TRBV7-2; D uncertain. CDR1 and CDR2 from the germline V gene are SGHTA and FQGNSA. The CDR3 runs to 15 residues. Between the trimmed V and J ends, which lost 5 bases and 0 bases, there was a span of 11 bases.

This clonotype showed up many times. This chain connects TRBV12-3 or TRBV12-4 to TRBJ1-1; 8 nucleotides match TRBD1. The length of the CDR3 is 15 residues. Trimming took 6 bases from V and 4 from J; bases not matched to a gene: 10. The CDR3 DNA follows: TGTGCCAGCAGCCCACAGGGGGTCGGGGTCACTGAAGCTTTCTTT. Translating it yields CASSPQGVGVTEAFF.

This clonotype has just a few counts. The CDR3 protein is CASSPRMRLSSYEQYF. The CDR3 DNA follows: TGTGCCAGCAGTCCACGGATGCGCCTGAGCTCCTACGAGCAGTACTTC. V is TRBV28 and J is TRBJ2-7, with unresolved D. Trimming removed 5 bases from V and 0 bases from J, with 17 bases in between. Germline assignment: CDR1 MDHEN and CDR2 SYDVKM. The CDR3 spans 16 residues.

This clonotype showed up just a few times. The chain links TRBV3-1 to TRBJ1-1; D is ambiguous. The CDR3 length is 14 residues. Germline values: CDR1 LGHDT, CDR2 YNNKEL (reference sequence). V lost 1 base and J lost 5, with 11 bases in between. DNA for the CDR3: TGTGCCAGCAGCCAAGCTGGGTTGTCGACTGAAGCTTTCTTT. Its protein is CASSQAGLSTEAFF.

This clonotype occurred many times. The chain employs TRBV5-1 and TRBJ1-2; no reliable D call. V was trimmed by 1 base and J by 2 bases, leaving 9 bases between them. CDR1 SGHRS and CDR2 YFSETQ come from the germline V gene. The CDR3 length is 14 residues. CDR3 nucleotide sequence: TGCGCCAGCAGCTTGACGGACGCCAACTATGGCTACACCTTC. Amino acid sequence: CASSLTDANYGYTF.

This clonotype was found many times. The chain combines TRBV5-1 with TRBJ2-5; 7 bases are shared with TRBD2. Germline V gene lookup returns CDR1 SGHRS and CDR2 YFSETQ. This CDR3 spans 15 amino acids. Trimming took 4 bases from V and 3 from J; bases not matched to a gene: 9. In DNA, the CDR3 is TGCGCCAGCAGCCGCGCCAGTCTAGCGGAAGAGACCCAGTACTTC. Protein product: CASSRASLAEETQYF. Together with reference TRBV5-1 and TRBJ2-5, the CDR3 gives the full variable domain: KAGVTQTPRYLIKTRGQQVTLSCSPISGHRSVSWYQQTPGQGLQFLFEYFSETQRNKGNFPGRFSGRQFSNSRSEMNVSTLELGDSALYLCASSRASLAEETQYFGPGTRLLVL.

This clonotype has at least ten counts. This sequence joins TRBV6-5 and TRBJ2-7, with D possibly called TRBD1 or TRBD2 (6 bases each). Between the trimmed V and J ends, which lost 7 bases and 4 bases, there was a span of 14 bases. Germline CDR1 reads MNHEY; CDR2 reads SVGAGI. The CDR3 has 13 residues. The CDR3 reads CASNPGGGYEQYF. The CDR3 DNA sequence: TGTGCCAGCAATCCCGGGGGCGGGTACGAGCAGTACTTC.

This clonotype was seen repeatedly, ten times or more. The CDR3: CASSKQGKSEQYF. The CDR3 bases are TGTGCCAGTAGTAAGCAGGGGAAAAGCGAGCAGTACTTC. This chain links TRBV19 with TRBJ2-7; perhaps TRBD1 as D (6 bases). The CDR3 contains 13 residues. With 4 bases removed from V and 6 bases from J, the gap between germline ends came to 13 bases. Looked up from germline, CDR1 is LNHDA and CDR2 is SQIVND (reference sequence).

Only a few counts were recorded for this clonotype. The V gene is TRBV9, the J gene TRBJ1-5; 7 positions agree with TRBD1. Germline values: CDR1 SGDLS, CDR2 YYNGEE. The V and J ends lost 0 bases and 6 bases, in that order; junction bases with no gene match: 6. This CDR3 comprises 15 residues. The CDR3 loop is CASSVGGGLGQPQHF. The CDR3 DNA reads as TGTGCCAGCAGCGTAGGAGGGGGCCTGGGTCAGCCCCAGCATTTT.

This clonotype has a handful of counts. Germline and junction disagree at one end, which may indicate a read error. V usage is TRBV30 and J usage is TRBJ2-2; 7 positions agree with TRBD2. Germline V gene data show CDR1 as GTSNPN and CDR2 as SVGIG (reference sequence). CDR3 length equals 14 residues. CDR3 sequence: CAWSPPGGRGSGDF. The DNA of the CDR3 is TGTGCCTGGAGTCCCCCCGGGGGTCGTGGGAGCGGGGACTTT.

This clonotype was detected many times. The CDR3 spells CASREPGNTEAFF. CDR3 DNA sequence: TGTGCCAGCAGAGAGCCCGGGAACACTGAAGCTTTCTTT. The chain is built from TRBV27 and TRBJ1-1; no clear D. V lost 6 bases and J 1 base, leaving 9 bases between the germline ends. CDR3 length: 13 amino acids. Germline CDR1 is MNHEY and CDR2 is SMNVEV (reference sequence).

This clonotype was counted between two and nine times. This sequence joins TRBV29-1 and TRBJ2-7; 8 bases align to TRBD2. The V gene end was trimmed by 6 bases and the J gene end by 4 bases; junction bases not matched to a gene: 5. Germline CDR1 is SQVTM and CDR2 is ANQGSEA. The CDR3 extends over 12 amino acids. The CDR3 DNA follows: TGCAGCGTCCCCCGGGGGGGATACGAGCAGTACTTC. It codes for CSVPRGGYEQYF.

The sample holds many counts of this clonotype. The chain links TRBV20-1 to TRBJ1-2; the D gene is possibly TRBD1 (5 bases). The V end was cut by 6 bases, the J end by 4 bases, with 12 bases between. The CDR3 is made up of 12 amino acids. CDR1 is DFQATT, CDR2 SNEGSKA, per germline (reference sequence). CDR3 sequence reads: CSAPGQGYGYTF. The CDR3 coding sequence is TGCAGTGCACCCGGACAAGGCTATGGCTACACCTTC.